The present T cell receptor beta chain was sequenced within a study of metastatic and nonmetastatic thyroid tumors. Turning to the study itself: Across blood and tumor or nodule tissue, repertoires from malignant and benign thyroid patients were compared with one another. Points from the study as a whole: Reported TCR beta diversity, measured in blood and tumor, was significantly higher for malignant thyroid tumors than for benign nodules.

Per the study methods: In papillary thyroid cancer, a distant-metastasis classifier was built using CDR3 differences across clinicopathological groups. TCRdb re-called the PCR reads via MiXCR. The authors' filters were not applied to this entry. The sample has over 30,000 clones, approximately 17% seen once. All patients were treatment-naive before thyroid surgery. Notes on this clone: Its cognate antigen is unknown. The junction does not match germline at one end; this may be a read error.

CDR3 length: 14 residues. Germline V gene data show CDR1 as MNHNS and CDR2 as SASEGT. The sample was tumor tissue. The chain links TRBV6-1 to TRBJ1-1; D unclear. The TCR sequence derives from a female donor with papillary thyroid cancer or a benign thyroid nodule (not recorded which). Some clones in this sample may be carry-over from other donors' samples. Here the CDR3 reads CASRQWRRHTESFF. The CDR3 nucleotides are TGTGCCAGCAGACAATGGCGGAGGCACACTGAATCTTTCTTT.